This T cell receptor beta chain was identified during a study of cytomegalovirus exposure and HLA in healthy donors. Study overall: There were 88 million or so unique TCRs (from HLA-typed donors) in an early data release. Notes on the study in general: In a later analysis, compared with equally common non-associated chains, HLA-associated beta chains were more expanded.

The PCR made use of 60 Vbeta and 13 Jbeta primers. The method was immunoSEQ multiplex PCR; TCRdb's version includes in-frame clones alone and lacks a portion of them. Of just over 150,000 clones listed, around four fifths were seen once; the top ten hold more than 1.5%. Germline V CDR1 and CDR2: SGHNT, YYREEE (reference sequence). The germline V and J ends were trimmed by 0 bases and 8 bases, with 8 bases remaining between them. This CDR3 has 13 residues. This clone was picked up a small number of times. Its cognate antigen is unknown. This sequence originates from a young man in good health and CMV-seronegative. The sequencing input was PBMCs. The chain links TRBV5-4 to TRBJ1-4, with D unclear. This chain's CDR3 is CASSLVGGEKLFF. The CDR3 DNA reads TGTGCCAGCAGCTTGGTCGGCGGAGAAAAACTGTTTTTT.